The present TCR beta chain was sequenced within a study of cytomegalovirus exposure and HLA in healthy donors. Use of 60 Vbeta and 13 Jbeta primers characterized the PCR. Measured with immunoSEQ multiplex PCR; TCRdb has only the in-frame clones, and not every one. Of 130,000 to 150,000 clones in the sample, 78% were seen once. Study-wide results and limits: Cytomegalovirus association was assigned to over 150 TCR beta chains. High specificity and sensitivity for cytomegalovirus status were reported for the classifier. As a later analysis showed, a missense DCLRE1C variant was linked to trimming of TCR beta V- and J-genes.

As for this clone: The antigen remains undetermined.

The CDR3 runs to 12 residues. Germline CDR1 is LNHDA and CDR2 is SQIVND (reference sequence). Germline trimming cut 5 bases from V and 7 bases from J; bases unmatched to any gene: 3. Sequencing input: PBMCs. This TCR came from a male donor in good health and CMV-seronegative. V usage is TRBV19 and J usage is TRBJ1-1; 8 bases align to TRBD1. The CDR3 DNA is TGTGCCAGTAGTTCCAGGGGGCTTGAAGCTTTCTTT. Its translation is CASSSRGLEAFF. The full variable domain, in which reference TRBV19 and TRBJ1-1 provide the parts outside the CDR3, is DGGITQSPKYLFRKEGQNVTLSCEQNLNHDAMYWYRQDPGQGLRLIYYSQIVNDFQKGDIAEGYSVSREKKESFPLTVTSAQKNPTAFYLCASSSRGLEAFFGQGTRLTVV.